This T cell receptor beta chain was recorded in a study of blood T cell repertoires in COVID-19 (dated by TCRdb to between 2020 and 2021). For the study in its entirety: Samples from collaborators originated in the United States, Italy and Spain and spanned both the acute and convalescent phases of COVID-19. Sample metadata almost always included a de-identified subject ID, COVID-19 status, age in years and sex. The material from the prospective study consisted of cDNA or gDNA derived from T cells, B-cell-depleted T cells, or PBMCs. Where HLA class I and class II types were available, the types were taken from metadata supplied by the sample provider, not from assay-based typing. The repertoires were released in a freely available public database intended as a resource for research on the immune response to SARS-CoV-2. The samples were drawn from two sources: the first 160 participants of the ongoing ImmuneRACE study, and about 1,300 subjects contributed by 6 global collaborators. Deeply sampled blood TCRbeta repertoires from subjects exposed to, actively infected with, or recovered from COVID-19 were included in the dataset.

The study at large found these results: The amount of clinical and demographic metadata varied by source and participant and was provided uncurated.

Turning to this clone: Its antigen target is currently unknown. Base qualities are missing; no much larger clone stands one base away.

TCRbeta CDR3 regions were amplified from genomic DNA using the immunoSEQ Assay, a bias-controlled multiplex PCR. For the original study's pipeline: Within the assay, amplification of reference gene primers was used to estimate how many nucleated cells each sample contained. To quantify the absolute abundance of each unique TCRbeta CDR3 rearrangement, sequence reads were collapsed and filtered. For each sample, productive Simpson clonality was calculated as the square root of Simpson's diversity index over productive rearrangements. TCRdb took over this immuneACCESS table, retaining in-frame rearrangements with V and J assigned. Such tables are incomplete; in checked studies, under half of the missing clones stem from an unresolved V gene, and the remainder is unexplained. The DNA gave D and trimming, while V, J and clone size come from that table. The sample table holds 200,000 to 300,000 clones, of which around 90% were seen once. About 2.9% of the sample belongs to the ten largest clones.

Enrolling through a virtual design, the prospective study's participants ranged in age from roughly 18 to 100 years and lived across roughly 23 United States geographic areas. To assign participants to cohorts, the prospective study relied on clinical history that participants themselves reported in a screening survey and a study questionnaire. Exposed participants were defined as having been in contact with someone with a PCR-confirmed or clinician-diagnosed COVID-19 case within 2 weeks of study entry. In the prospective study, whole blood, serum and a nasopharyngeal or oropharyngeal swab were collected from each participant by mobile phlebotomists. Additional blood draws and questionnaires over an approximately two-month period could optionally be provided by prospective study participants. Prospective study blood samples were shipped either frozen or at room temperature before DNA extraction.

The receptor was isolated from a woman between 40 and 55 years old who had been exposed to COVID-19. The sequencing sample was made of PBMCs or T cells enriched from blood (not recorded which).

The encoded CDR3 is CASSPLRGASTDTQYF. The nucleotide sequence is given as TGTGCCAGCAGTCCCCTGCGCGGGGCTAGCACAGATACGCAGTATTTT. The chain was built from TRBV4-2 and TRBJ2-3; a tentative D match to TRBD2 spans 6 bases. CDR1 is given as LGHNA and CDR2 as YNFKEQ, both from the germline V gene. The CDR3 has 16 amino acids, counting the end cysteine and phenylalanine. Kept here is only the CDR3 DNA, which spans 48 bases and is read in frame from base 1. V is reduced by 6 bases and J by 0 bases, leaving a spacing of 16 bases between them.